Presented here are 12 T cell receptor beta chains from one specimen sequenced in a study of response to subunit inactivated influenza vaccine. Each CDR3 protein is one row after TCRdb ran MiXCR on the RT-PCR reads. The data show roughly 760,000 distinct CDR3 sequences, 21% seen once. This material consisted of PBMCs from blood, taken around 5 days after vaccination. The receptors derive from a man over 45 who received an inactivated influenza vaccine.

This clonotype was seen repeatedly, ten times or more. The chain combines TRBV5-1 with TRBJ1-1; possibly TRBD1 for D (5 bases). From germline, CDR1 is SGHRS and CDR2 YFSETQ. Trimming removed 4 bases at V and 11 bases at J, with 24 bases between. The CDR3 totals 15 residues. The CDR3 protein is CASSLFSTDQGAAFF. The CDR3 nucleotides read TGCGCCAGCAGCCTCTTCTCTACGGACCAGGGCGCGGCTTTCTTT.

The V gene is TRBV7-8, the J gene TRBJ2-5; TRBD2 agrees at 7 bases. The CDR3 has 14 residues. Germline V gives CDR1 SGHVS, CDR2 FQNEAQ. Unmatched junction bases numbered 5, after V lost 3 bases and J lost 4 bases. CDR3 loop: CASSFTSARETQYF. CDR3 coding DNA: TGTGCCAGCAGCTTCACTAGCGCCAGAGAGACCCAGTACTTC.

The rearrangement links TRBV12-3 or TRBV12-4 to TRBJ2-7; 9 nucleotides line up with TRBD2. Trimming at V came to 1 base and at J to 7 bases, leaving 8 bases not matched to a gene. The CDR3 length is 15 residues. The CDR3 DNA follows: TGTGCCAGCAGTTTAGATTTAGGGCTAGCGGGGGAGCAGTACTTC. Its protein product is CASSLDLGLAGEQYF.

CDR3 loop: CSAMTGTVAYNEQFF. The DNA for the CDR3 is TGCAGTGCTATGACCGGGACTGTCGCCTACAATGAGCAGTTCTTC. The chain employs TRBV20-1 and TRBJ2-1; the D gene is possibly TRBD2 (6 bases). CDR3 length equals 15 residues. V was trimmed by 4 bases and J by 2 bases, leaving 15 bases between them. The V gene's germline CDR1 is DFQATT and CDR2 SNEGSKA (reference sequence).

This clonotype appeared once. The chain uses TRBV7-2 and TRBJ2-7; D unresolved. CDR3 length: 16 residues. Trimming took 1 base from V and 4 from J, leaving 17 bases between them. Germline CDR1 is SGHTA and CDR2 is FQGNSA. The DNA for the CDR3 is TGTGCCAGCAGCTTAGGAGGCGCAGGAGCCATATACGAGCAGTACTTC. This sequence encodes CASSLGGAGAIYEQYF.

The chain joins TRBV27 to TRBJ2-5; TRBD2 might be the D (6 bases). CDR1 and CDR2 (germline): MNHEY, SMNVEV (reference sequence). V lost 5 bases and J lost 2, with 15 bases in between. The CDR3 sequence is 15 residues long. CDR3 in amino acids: CASSRIGGLQETQYF. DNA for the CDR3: TGTGCCAGCAGTCGCATTGGGGGACTTCAAGAGACCCAGTACTTC.

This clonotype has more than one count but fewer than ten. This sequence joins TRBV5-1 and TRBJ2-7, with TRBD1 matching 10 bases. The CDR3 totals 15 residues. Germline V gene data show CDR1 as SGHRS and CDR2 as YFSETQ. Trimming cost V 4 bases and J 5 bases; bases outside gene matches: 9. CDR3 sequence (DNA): TGCGCCAGCAGCCGGCGGGACAGGGGAGGGCACGAGCAGTACTTC. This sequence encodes CASSRRDRGGHEQYF.

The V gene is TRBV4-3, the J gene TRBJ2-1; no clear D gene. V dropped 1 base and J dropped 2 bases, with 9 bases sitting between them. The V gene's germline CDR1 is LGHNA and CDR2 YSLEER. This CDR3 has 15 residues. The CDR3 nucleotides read TGCGCCAGCAGCCAAGGGGATGGGGCCTACAATGAGCAGTTCTTC. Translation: CASSQGDGAYNEQFF.

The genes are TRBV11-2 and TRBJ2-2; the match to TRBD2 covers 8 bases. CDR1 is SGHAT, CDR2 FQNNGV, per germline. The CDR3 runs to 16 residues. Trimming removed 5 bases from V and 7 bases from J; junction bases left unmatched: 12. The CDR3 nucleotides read TGTGCCAGCAGCCCGGTAGCGGGAAAGAGATACGGGGAGCTGTTTTTT. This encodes CASSPVAGKRYGELFF.

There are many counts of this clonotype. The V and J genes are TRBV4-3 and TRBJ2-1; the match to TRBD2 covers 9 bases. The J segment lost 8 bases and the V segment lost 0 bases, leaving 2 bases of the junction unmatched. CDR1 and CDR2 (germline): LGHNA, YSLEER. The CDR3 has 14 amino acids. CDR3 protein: CASSQETSGDEQFF. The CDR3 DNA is TGCGCCAGCAGCCAAGAGACTAGCGGCGATGAGCAGTTCTTC.

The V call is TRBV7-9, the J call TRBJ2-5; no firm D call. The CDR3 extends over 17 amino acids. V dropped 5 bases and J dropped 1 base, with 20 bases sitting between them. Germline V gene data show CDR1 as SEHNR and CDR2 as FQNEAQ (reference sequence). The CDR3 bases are TGTGCCAGCAGCACCTCGGCGGTCAGTGGATCCCAAGAGACCCAGTACTTC. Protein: CASSTSAVSGSQETQYF.

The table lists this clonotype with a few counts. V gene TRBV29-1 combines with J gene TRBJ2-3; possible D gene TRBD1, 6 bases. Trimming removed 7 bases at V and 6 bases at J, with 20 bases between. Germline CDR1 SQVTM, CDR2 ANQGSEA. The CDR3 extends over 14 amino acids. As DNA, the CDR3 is TGCAGCGCCCGGGCGGGCAGGGGAAAGGATACGCAGTATTTT. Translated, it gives CSARAGRGKDTQYF.